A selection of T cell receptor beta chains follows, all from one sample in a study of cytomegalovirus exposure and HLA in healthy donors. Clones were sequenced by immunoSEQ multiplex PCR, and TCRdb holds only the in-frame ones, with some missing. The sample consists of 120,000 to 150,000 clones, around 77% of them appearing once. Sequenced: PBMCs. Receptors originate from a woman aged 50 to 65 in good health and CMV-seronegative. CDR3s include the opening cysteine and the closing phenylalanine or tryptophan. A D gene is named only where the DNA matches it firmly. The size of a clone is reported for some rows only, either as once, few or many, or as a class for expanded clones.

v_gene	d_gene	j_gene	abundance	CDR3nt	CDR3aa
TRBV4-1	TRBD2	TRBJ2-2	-	TGCGCCAGCAGCACGCCTAGCGGGGGGACCGGGGAGCTGTTTTTT	CASSTPSGGTGELFF
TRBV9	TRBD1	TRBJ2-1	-	TGTGCCAGCAGCGTAGCCCAAACAGGGGGCCCGCGTTACAATGAGCAGTTCTTC	CASSVAQTGGPRYNEQFF
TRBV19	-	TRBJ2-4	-	TGTGCCAGCGGGTTGTTTTCGGGGGCCAAAAACATTCAGTACTTC	CASGLFSGAKNIQYF
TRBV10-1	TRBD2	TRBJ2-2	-	TGCGCCAGCAGTGGGAGAACCGGGACTAGATACACCGGGGAGCTGTTTTTT	CASSGRTGTRYTGELFF
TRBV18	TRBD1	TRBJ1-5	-	TGTGCCAGCTCACAAACACAGGGGGTTGGGAATCAGCCCCAGCATTTT	CASSQTQGVGNQPQHF
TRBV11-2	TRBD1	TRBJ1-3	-	TGTGCCAGCAGCCCCCGGGACAGACGAAGCTCTGGAAACACCATATATTTT	CASSPRDRRSSGNTIYF
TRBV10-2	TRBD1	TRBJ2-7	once	TGCGCCAGCAGTGAGGTACAGGGGGTAGATGAGCAGTACTTC	CASSEVQGVDEQYF
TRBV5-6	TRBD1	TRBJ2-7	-	TGTGCCAGCAGCTCGGGACAGCGCCTACCCTACGAGCAGTACTTC	CASSSGQRLPYEQYF
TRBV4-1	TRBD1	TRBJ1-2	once	TGCGCCAGCAGCCAAGACTCTTATGGACAGGGGGCCGGAGGCTACACCTTC	CASSQDSYGQGAGGYTF
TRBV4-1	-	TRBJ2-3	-	TGCGCCAGCAGCGCCCGGGTCGAGAGCACAGATACGCAGTATTTT	CASSARVESTDTQYF
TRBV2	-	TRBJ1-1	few	TGTGCCACCCTGAGGGTTTTCCAGAACACTGAAGCTTTCTTT	CATLRVFQNTEAFF
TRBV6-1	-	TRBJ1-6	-	TGTGCCAGCAGTGTGGACCAAGGGGCTAATTCACCCCTCCACTTT	CASSVDQGANSPLHF
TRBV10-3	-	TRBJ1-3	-	TGTGCCATCACCGACACCGGGACAACTGGAAACACCATATATTTT	CAITDTGTTGNTIYF
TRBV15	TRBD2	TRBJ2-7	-	TGTGCCACCTCCAGGGACTATTCCTACGAGCAGTACTTC	CATSRDYSYEQYF
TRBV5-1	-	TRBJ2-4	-	TGCGCCAGCAGCGTATATGGACAGCGAAACTTAGCCAAAAACATTCAGTACTTC	CASSVYGQRNLAKNIQYF
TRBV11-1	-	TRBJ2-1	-	TGTGCCAGCAGCTATAGGGACAACCCGAGCTCCTACAATGAGCAGTTCTTC	CASSYRDNPSSYNEQFF
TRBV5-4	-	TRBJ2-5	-	TGTGCCAGCAGCTTGGTCCGGGGGAATGGAGAGACCCAGTACTTC	CASSLVRGNGETQYF
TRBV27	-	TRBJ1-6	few	TGTGCCAGCAGTTCGACAGCTTCACCCCTCCACTTT	CASSSTASPLHF
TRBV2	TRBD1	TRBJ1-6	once	TGTGCCAGCAGTCGGGACAGGGGGCAAAGCTCCTATAATTCACCCCTCCACTTT	CASSRDRGQSSYNSPLHF
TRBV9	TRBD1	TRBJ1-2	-	TGTGCCAGCAGCGTTGGGACAGGGAATGGCTACACCTTC	CASSVGTGNGYTF
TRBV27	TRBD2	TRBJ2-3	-	TGTGCCACCCGCATGAGGGGGCTAGCGGGGGGGCTAGGCACAGATACGCAGTATTTT	CATRMRGLAGGLGTDTQYF
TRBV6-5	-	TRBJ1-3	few	TGTGCCAGCAGTCCCGGTCAGGTGAACACCATATATTTT	CASSPGQVNTIYF
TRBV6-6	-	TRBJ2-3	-	TGTGCCAGCAGTTACTCCGAGAGCACAGATACGCAGTATTTT	CASSYSESTDTQYF
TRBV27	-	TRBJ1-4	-	TGTGCCAGCAGTTTATCGCGAACTAATGAAAAACTGTTTTTT	CASSLSRTNEKLFF
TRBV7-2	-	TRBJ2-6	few	TGTGCCAGCAGCTTCGGGGTCTCTGGGGCCAACGTCCTGACTTTC	CASSFGVSGANVLTF
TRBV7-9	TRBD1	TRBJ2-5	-	TGTGCCAGCAGCCGACCGGGACAGGGGGCTTGGGAGACCCAGTACTTC	CASSRPGQGAWETQYF
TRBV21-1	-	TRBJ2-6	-	TGTGCCAGCAGCAAAACTCCGGGATCTGGGGCCAACGTCCTGACTTTC	CASSKTPGSGANVLTF
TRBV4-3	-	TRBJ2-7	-	TGCGCCAGCAGCCAAGCCCTCGGGACTTCGGACGTCTACGAGCAGTACTTC	CASSQALGTSDVYEQYF
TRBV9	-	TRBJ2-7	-	TGTGCCAGCAGCGTAGCCCAGGGTGGGTCCGGCTACGAGCAGTACTTC	CASSVAQGGSGYEQYF
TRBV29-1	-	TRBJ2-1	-	TGCAGCGTGGGGGGCGGGGGCTCCTACAATGAGCAGTTCTTC	CSVGGGGSYNEQFF
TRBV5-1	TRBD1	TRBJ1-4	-	TGCGCCAGCAGCTCGCGACAGGGATCTAATGAAAAACTGTTTTTT	CASSSRQGSNEKLFF
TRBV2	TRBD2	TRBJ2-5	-	TGTGCCAGCAGAGAACTTAGCGGGGGGGCCCGAGAGACCCAGTACTTC	CASRELSGGARETQYF
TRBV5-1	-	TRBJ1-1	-	TGCGCCAGCAGCTTGGGGGGGCTCGGGAACACTGAAGCTTTCTTT	CASSLGGLGNTEAFF
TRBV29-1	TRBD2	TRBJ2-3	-	TGCAGCGTTTTACTAGCGCATACTAGCACAGATACGCAGTATTTT	CSVLLAHTSTDTQYF
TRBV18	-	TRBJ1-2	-	TGTGCCAGCTCGCCGTTCGAGGGAGCGAATGGCTACACCTTC	CASSPFEGANGYTF
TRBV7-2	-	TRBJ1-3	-	TGTGCCAGCAGCACTGGACAGTCCGGAAACACCATATATTTT	CASSTGQSGNTIYF
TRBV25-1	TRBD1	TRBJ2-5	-	TGTGCCAGCAGCGTGACAGGGCATCGAGAGACCCAGTACTTC	CASSVTGHRETQYF
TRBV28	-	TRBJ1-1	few	TGTGCCAGCAGTTTATTTTCCCCCCCTGTCAGGGGGAACACTGAAGCTTTCTTT	CASSLFSPPVRGNTEAFF
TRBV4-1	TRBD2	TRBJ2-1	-	TGCGCCAGCAGCCAAGGACCCCGGTTAGCGGGGGGGCCGGGGCAGCAGTTCTTC	CASSQGPRLAGGPGQQFF
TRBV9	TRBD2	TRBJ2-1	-	TGTGCCAGCAGCGTAGCGGGGGGGCCGGGGGATGAGCAGTTCTTC	CASSVAGGPGDEQFF
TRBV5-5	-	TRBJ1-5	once	TGTGCCAGCAGCTTGGCCCCGGGAAGTAGTGATCAGCCCCAGCATTTT	CASSLAPGSSDQPQHF
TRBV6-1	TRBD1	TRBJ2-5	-	TGTGCCAGCAGTGAACTAACAGGGGAAGAGACCCAGTACTTC	CASSELTGEETQYF
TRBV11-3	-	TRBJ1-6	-	TGTGCCAGCAGCTTACAGGGTTATAATTCACCCCTCCACTTT	CASSLQGYNSPLHF
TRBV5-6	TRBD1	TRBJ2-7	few	TGTGCCAGCAGCCCCGGGACAGGGTGGTACGAGCAGTACTTC	CASSPGTGWYEQYF
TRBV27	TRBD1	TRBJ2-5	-	TGTGCCAGCAGTTTATACCCGGACAGGGGGTCGAGTGAGACCCAGTACTTC	CASSLYPDRGSSETQYF
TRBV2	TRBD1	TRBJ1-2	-	TGTGCCAGCAGGAAGTCACGACAGGGCCACTATGGCTACACCTTC	CASRKSRQGHYGYTF
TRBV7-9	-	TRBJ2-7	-	TGTGCCAGCAGCTCTCAGGGGTACGAGCAGTACTTC	CASSSQGYEQYF
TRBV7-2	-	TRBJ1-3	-	TGTGCCAGCAGCTTAATGGAGACCTCTGGAAACACCATATATTTT	CASSLMETSGNTIYF
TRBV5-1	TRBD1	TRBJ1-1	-	TGCGCCAGCAGCCCGGACAGGGGGTACACTGAAGCCTTCTTT	CASSPDRGYTEAFF
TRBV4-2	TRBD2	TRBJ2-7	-	TGTGCCAGCAGCCAAGTAACTAGCGGGGCAACCTACGAGCAGTACTTC	CASSQVTSGATYEQYF
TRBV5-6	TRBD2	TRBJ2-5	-	TGTGCCAGCAGCGTGGGGGGGGTCCAGTACTTC	CASSVGGVQYF
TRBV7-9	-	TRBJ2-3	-	TGTGCCAGCAGCATTCCCATTCTAGCAGCTACTAGCACAGATACGCAGTATTTT	CASSIPILAATSTDTQYF
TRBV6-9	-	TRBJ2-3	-	TGTGCCAGCAGTTATCAGGGGACAGGGGCTAGCGGGGCCAGAGATACGCAGTATTTT	CASSYQGTGASGARDTQYF
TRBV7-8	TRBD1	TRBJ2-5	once	TGTGCCAGCAGCTCCTGGACAGGGCCCCAAGAGACCCAGTACTTC	CASSSWTGPQETQYF
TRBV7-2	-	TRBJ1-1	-	TGTGCCAGCAGCTTCGGTGAACAGGGTGAAGCTTTCTTT	CASSFGEQGEAFF
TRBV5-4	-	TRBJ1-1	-	TGTGCCAGCAGCTTGTTCGAGGGTAGGTCGAACACTGAAGCTTTCTTT	CASSLFEGRSNTEAFF
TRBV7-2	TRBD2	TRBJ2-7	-	TGTGCCAGCAGCTTAGTGTCTAGCGGGGGCTTCCACGAGCAGTACTTC	CASSLVSSGGFHEQYF